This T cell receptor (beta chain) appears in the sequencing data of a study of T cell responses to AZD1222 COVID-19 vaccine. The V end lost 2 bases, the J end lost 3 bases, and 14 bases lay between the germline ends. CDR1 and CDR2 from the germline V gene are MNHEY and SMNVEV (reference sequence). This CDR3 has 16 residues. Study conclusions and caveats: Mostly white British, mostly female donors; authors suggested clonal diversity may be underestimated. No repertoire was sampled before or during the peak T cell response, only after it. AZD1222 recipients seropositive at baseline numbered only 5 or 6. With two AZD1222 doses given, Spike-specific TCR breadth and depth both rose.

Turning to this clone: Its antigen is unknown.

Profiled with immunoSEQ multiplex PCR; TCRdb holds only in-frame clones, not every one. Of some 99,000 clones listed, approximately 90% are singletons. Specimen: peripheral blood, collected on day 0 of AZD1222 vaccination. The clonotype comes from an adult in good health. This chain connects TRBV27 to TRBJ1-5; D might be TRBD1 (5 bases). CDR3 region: CASSLQGGEYNQPQHF. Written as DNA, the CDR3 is TGTGCCAGCAGTTTACAGGGAGGGGAGTACAATCAGCCCCAGCATTTT.